This T cell receptor (beta chain) was observed in a study of cytomegalovirus exposure and HLA in healthy donors (dated by TCRdb to about 2017). Regarding the research as a whole: According to an earlier analysis of 550 to 750 of the donors, 150 million to 200 million T cells yielded 120 million or so unique TCR beta sequences and approximately 300 Gb of sequence data. All discovery cohort repertoires had been generated using a single sequencing platform. A later genetic analysis took genome-wide SNP genotypes for about 65% of the roughly 670 donors and used that subset as a discovery cohort. To predict cytomegalovirus infection status, the study combined high-throughput TCR immunosequencing, statistical association of individual TCRs with disease status, and machine learning. HLA typing included class I and class II loci at four-digit resolution. The study aimed to test whether cataloging public T cell receptors could reveal signatures of past pathogen exposure. On average, roughly 240,000 unique TCR beta nucleotide sequences were sequenced per donor among some 430 genotyped donors of the cohort, with roughly a sixth of those sequences being non-productive. Of the roughly 400 genotyped donors, 65% to 90% fell in the genetic ancestry cluster associated with self-reported Caucasian donors. A separate validation cohort of more than 100 different subjects was used in addition to the roughly 670-subject first cohort. A later analysis re-analyzed previously published TCR beta repertoires from 550 to 700 donors and added high-resolution HLA genotyping to study TCR occurrence patterns. An earlier analysis of approximately 630 of the donors applied high-throughput TCR beta sequencing to assess whether each TCR beta V gene segment acted as functional or pseudogenic. Typing coverage varied by locus: about 620-630 donors for A, B, C, DRB1 and DQB1; roughly 520 for DQA1; about 590 for DPA1; roughly 450 for DPB1. About 320 gigabases of sequencing data and approximately 85 million unique TCR sequences were included in an early release covering roughly 600 HLA-typed donors. The T cell repertoires of around 670 subjects were profiled by immunosequencing and related to cytomegalovirus serostatus. Because of strong linkage in the cohort, a handful of DR-DQ haplotypes were treated as single units for association and clustering. Donor age, sex, ethnicity and CMV serostatus were compiled together with the repertoire data. Rather than using new phenotypic data, the later analysis identified candidate immune exposures from TCR beta sequences and from how often those sequences occurred across donors.

Notes on this clone: The specificity of this receptor is unknown. Per-base quality was not reported, and no clone a single base away is much larger than it.

Cut back by 7 bases and 0 bases, the V and J ends lie 9 bases apart. The germline V gene specifies SGHDN as CDR1 and FVKESK as CDR2. Spanning cysteine to phenylalanine, the CDR3 consists of 13 amino acids. Only CDR3 DNA remains: 39 bases, in frame from the first base. The library was produced with the immunoSEQ multiplex PCR assay. For the multiplex PCR, a mixture combining 60 forward primers for TCR Vbeta segments and 13 reverse primers for TCR Jbeta segments was used. Amplification of the CDR3 region of rearranged TCR beta genes was performed with a multiplex PCR assay on genomic DNA. On the Illumina HiSeq System, the amplified TCR beta libraries were sequenced as 87-base-pair reads. Processing in the source paper ran as follows. Across the 670 or so repertoires, a later analysis counted roughly 77 million unique TCR beta chains, around 11 million of which were shared by at least two donors. To remove PCR and sequencing errors, raw reads were error-corrected and collapsed into unique sequences using a nearest-neighbor algorithm that merged closely related sequences. V, D and J gene segments were assigned by aligning CDR3 sequences to IMGT reference sequences. Each retained sequence needed at least a six-nucleotide match to both a V gene segment and a J gene segment. Rearrangements were called productive when the CDR3 lacked stop codons and stayed in frame with V and J; all others were non-productive. CDR3 was defined according to IMGT convention as the region running from the second conserved V-encoded cysteine to the conserved J-encoded phenylalanine. Sequences without an unambiguous match to a single V gene segment were excluded from the earlier analysis of about 630 of the donors. An earlier analysis of 500 to 600 of the donors classified V segments as functional when productive rearrangements were above 56.7% and as segregating when the standard deviation between donors was above 5%. A statistical classification framework was built to diagnose cytomegalovirus status from the catalog of TCR beta chain sequences. V and J gene assignment, in a later analysis, came from comparing TCR nucleotide sequences with IMGT/GENE-DB human TR gene sequences. Using the TCRdist pipeline, a later analysis assigned CDR3 sequences along with most-parsimonious VDJ recombination scenarios. In a later analysis, each TCR beta chain was defined by its CDR3 amino acid sequence together with its V-gene family, and reads without a unique V-gene family were excluded. To address suspected cross-contamination and a sequencing artifact, a later analysis removed approximately 600 highly shared, low-generation-probability nucleotide sequences. In a later analysis, a clonal expansion index for each public chain was calculated from normalized within-repertoire ranks of inferred template counts. In a later analysis, generation probabilities were computed with a VDJ recombination model fitted to out-of-frame rearrangements, and the resulting probabilities were checked against IGoR. Hypergeometric tests were used in a later analysis to score TCR-TCR, TCR-HLA and TCR-CMV co-occurrence, with a repertoire-size bias correction applied to the TCR pairs. In a later analysis, false discovery rates were estimated by permuting HLA or CMV assignments 20 times. A later analysis grouped co-occurring TCRs with DBSCAN, adding TCRdist sequence similarity when clustering within HLA-allele-positive subsets. Repertoires with fewer than 30,000 or more than 120,000 public chains, plus five repertoires with anomalous nucleotide sharing, were excluded from co-occurrence clustering. What TCRdb holds here is the immuneACCESS table cut down to in-frame rearrangements. Part of the clones is not present; checked against another copy, under half of the missing clones reflect an unresolved V gene, and the others are unexplained. That table furnishes V, J and clone size, whereas the DNA furnished D and trimming. The sample profile shows fewer than 200,000 clones; approximately 78% of them were found once. 1.7% of the sample comes from the top ten.

The cohort consisted of hundreds of healthy bone marrow donors. At the time of sampling, all cohort members were nominally healthy, though unrecorded immune exposures were likely present. The donor was CMV seronegative and belonged to the group of 350 to 400 seronegative cohort members. A peripheral blood sample was collected from each donor, and TCR beta sequencing was performed on peripheral blood mononuclear cells. The Qiagen DNeasy Blood Extraction Kit was used to extract genomic DNA from the blood cell samples. Beyond this particular receptor, the publication reports: In both the original and validation cohorts, the classifier was reported to diagnose cytomegalovirus status with high specificity and sensitivity. A cluster of highly shared sequence variants was judged likely to be a technical artifact of the sequencing pipeline. In a later analysis, TCR association rates were found to vary across HLA loci, with the most associated TCRs seen for DRB1 alleles and the fewest for HLA-C alleles. In a later analysis, several top co-occurrence clusters were reported to appear linked to parvovirus B19, influenza, CMV and Epstein-Barr virus. When HLA alleles, especially DR and DQ, strongly co-occurred, attributing TCR associations to individual alleles was difficult. In an earlier analysis of some 540 of the donors, most TCR beta V segments appeared in productive rearrangements about 90% or about 30% of the time, broadly matching IMGT annotations. The authors suggested that the approach could potentially be extended to other disease states and immunological phenotypes. In a later analysis, HLA-associated TCR beta chains were found to be more clonally expanded and to have lower generation probabilities than equally common non-associated chains. In a later analysis, most CMV-associated TCR beta chains were found to appear HLA-restricted, with HLA associations seemingly driven largely by CMV exposure. CMV serostatus was the only immune exposure information available for the cohort. Linkage disequilibrium might explain the correlated functional status among segregating V segments, but an unknown experimental factor could not be ruled out. Because counts were too low, about 17 rarely observed V segments, including chromosome 9 orphons, were excluded from the earlier analysis of around 640 of the donors. According to a later genetic analysis, donors in an Asian-associated ancestry cluster had fewer N-insertions in productive TCRs than the roughly 700-donor mean. Most TCR sequences were seen in very few donors, while some public TCRs were found in many individuals. In the study, 150 to 200 TCR beta chains were listed as associated with cytomegalovirus. A further reported finding was that TCR beta sequences accurately predicted the HLA-A and HLA-B alleles for most subjects in the first cohort. Specific HLA alleles were associated with 15,000 to 20,000 TCR beta sequences at a false discovery rate of 0.05 in a later analysis. Because some donors lacked HLA typing at each locus, the association tests relied only on the typed subset. In vitro tests confirmed that a few of the cytomegalovirus-associated TCR beta chains recognize cytomegalovirus antigens. A later genetic analysis associated a missense DCLRE1C variant with V-gene and J-gene trimming of TCR beta chains, and an independent cohort replicated the association. The presence/absence analyses assumed that sequencing depth was roughly uniform across donors, and that assumption may not be true. In this cohort, only TCR beta chains were sequenced, and detectable features were limited by the absence of alpha or paired-chain data. Because the 87-base-pair reads could not distinguish some IMGT-functional V segments, including TRBV6-2 and TRBV6-3, those segments were excluded.

Sequencing was done on a sample of PBMCs. This TCR was recovered from a woman under 30 in good health and CMV-seronegative. Rearrangement joined TRBV14 to TRBJ1-1; the D gene is unclear. The CDR3 sequence is CASTSAMNTEAFF. The sequenced DNA is TGTGCCAGCACTTCTGCTATGAACACTGAAGCTTTCTTT.